This TCR beta chain was found in a study of siplizumab effects on memory and regulatory T cells. This table comes from immunoSEQ multiplex PCR, and its TCRdb copy is limited to in-frame clones, with some not included. The profile covers 80,000 to 130,000 clones, with 85% to 95% appearing a single time and under 0.7% taken by the ten largest. Whole-study results and caveats: Sequences below about 10^-5 frequency were poorly captured. As a result, only a minor fraction of alloreactive clones mapped to unstimulated subsets. Treatment with siplizumab left mappable alloreactive CD4+ clones averaging roughly 66% Treg-derived, compared with around 26% in controls.

A note on this clone: Its target is unknown.

V shed 3 bases and J 5 bases; nucleotides not matched to a gene: 3. The CDR3 spans 13 residues. CDR1 is SQVTM, CDR2 ANQGSEA, per germline. V gene TRBV29-1 combines with J gene TRBJ2-7; 11 bases are a match to TRBD1. The specimen sequenced was Tregs sorted from blood. The receptor comes from a human donor in good health. The CDR3 reads CSVERTGGNEQYF. DNA for the CDR3: TGCAGCGTTGAGAGGACAGGGGGCAACGAGCAGTACTTC.